Listed here are 27 T cell receptor beta chains from one sample, sequenced in a study of T cell responses to AZD1222 COVID-19 vaccine. TCRdb keeps only in-frame clones here, not all; method: immunoSEQ multiplex PCR. The table has around 150,000 clones, roughly 90% seen once. Sample: peripheral blood, taken on day 0 of AZD1222 vaccination. The origin of the receptors is an adult in good health.

The sample holds a few counts of this clone. CDR3 sequence (DNA): TGTGCCAGCAGTTTTGGGGGCCCGGGACAGTCAAACTATGGCTACACCTTC. It translates to CASSFGGPGQSNYGYTF. The gene calls are TRBV27 and TRBJ1-2; 7 nucleotides agree with TRBD1. This CDR3 has 17 amino acids. Germline V gene sequence: CDR1 MNHEY, CDR2 SMNVEV (reference sequence). With 3 bases clipped from V and 2 bases from J, the junction kept 12 bases outside the gene matches.

The table lists this clone with a few counts. This sequence joins TRBV28 and TRBJ2-1, with D possibly matching TRBD1 (5 bases). Trimming removed 3 bases from V and 4 bases from J, with 10 bases in between. CDR1 MDHEN and CDR2 SYDVKM come from the germline V gene. There are 14 residues in the CDR3. CDR3 sequence reads: CASSLLRDYNEQFF. CDR3 in DNA: TGTGCCAGCAGTTTGCTCAGGGATTACAATGAGCAGTTCTTC.

For the CDR3, the DNA is TGTGCCAGCAGCTTCCGGGGTTCACCCCTCCACTTT. This sequence encodes CASSFRGSPLHF. This sequence joins TRBV7-2 and TRBJ1-6; D remains ambiguous. Germline V gene lookup returns CDR1 SGHTA and CDR2 FQGNSA. The CDR3 consists of 12 residues. Trimming took 3 bases from V and 9 from J, leaving 6 bases between them.

The table lists this clone with a few counts. This chain connects TRBV4-1 to TRBJ1-6; a possible D gene is TRBD1 (6 bases). This CDR3 spans 14 amino acids. With 2 bases removed from V and 10 bases from J, the gap between germline ends came to 12 bases. CDR1 MGHRA and CDR2 YSYEKL come from the germline V gene. The CDR3 loop reads CASSQLQGGSPLHF. CDR3 coding DNA: TGCGCCAGCAGCCAACTTCAAGGGGGATCACCCCTCCACTTT.

CDR3 DNA sequence: TGTGCCAGCAGCCTACAGGGGGCATACGAGCAGTACTTC. This gives the protein CASSLQGAYEQYF. The V gene is TRBV6-5, the J gene TRBJ2-7, with 9 positions matching TRBD1. The CDR3 totals 13 residues. Looked up from germline, CDR1 is MNHEY and CDR2 is SVGAGI. The trim removed 6 bases at V and 4 bases at J, leaving 4 bases unmatched.

The chain links TRBV24-1 to TRBJ2-5; no definite D call. Germline V gene sequence: CDR1 KGHDR, CDR2 SFDVKD. This CDR3 is 16 amino acids long. Between the trimmed V and J ends, which lost 6 bases and 5 bases, there was a span of 21 bases. The CDR3 region is CATSPSYPVGLETQYF. The DNA of the CDR3 is TGTGCCACCAGTCCATCCTACCCCGTCGGGTTGGAGACCCAGTACTTC.

This clone was seen only once. The chain couples TRBV7-2 to TRBJ1-4, with unresolved D. Germline CDR1 reads SGHTA; CDR2 reads FQGNSA. V lost 5 bases and J 1 base, leaving 8 bases between the germline ends. The CDR3 spans 14 residues. The CDR3 spells CASSRVGTNEKLFF. The CDR3 coding sequence is TGTGCCAGCAGCAGGGTGGGAACTAATGAAAAACTGTTTTTT.

The chain combines TRBV15 with TRBJ1-1, with D tentatively TRBD1 (5 bases). CDR3 length: 14 amino acids. Germline CDR1 reads LNHNV; CDR2 reads YYDKDF (reference sequence). The V end lost 5 bases, the J end lost 1 base, and 11 bases lay between the germline ends. CDR3 in DNA: TGTGCCACCAGCGGGGACTGGGGGAACACTGAAGCTTTCTTT. This encodes CATSGDWGNTEAFF. Full variable domain (remainder filled in from reference TRBV15 and TRBJ1-1): DAMVIQNPRYQVTQFGKPVTLSCSQTLNHNVMYWYQQKSSQAPKLLFHYYDKDFNNEADTPDNFQSRRPNTSFCFLDIRSPGLGDTAMYLCATSGDWGNTEAFFGQGTRLTVV.

This clone was observed a single time. V and J are TRBV28 and TRBJ2-7; 7 positions match TRBD2. This CDR3 is built from 15 residues. J gave up 2 bases and V 4 bases, and 8 bases lay outside the gene matches. Per the germline V gene, CDR1 is MDHEN and CDR2 is SYDVKM. The CDR3: CASSSVGAGPYEQYF. For the CDR3, the DNA is TGTGCCAGCAGTTCCGTAGGAGCGGGACCCTACGAGCAGTACTTC.

The V gene is TRBV28, the J gene TRBJ1-2; D ambiguous. Germline V gene lookup returns CDR1 MDHEN and CDR2 SYDVKM. Trimming removed 5 bases at V and 5 bases at J, with 12 bases between. The CDR3 length is 13 residues. Here the CDR3 DNA reads TGTGCCAGCAGTATCTCGAGGGTGTATGGCTACACCTTC. Its protein is CASSISRVYGYTF.

This chain uses TRBV11-2 with TRBJ1-5; unclear D gene. Germline V gives CDR1 SGHAT, CDR2 FQNNGV. The CDR3 sequence is 14 residues long. The V end lost 0 bases, the J end lost 4 bases, and 7 bases lay between the germline ends. The CDR3 reads CASSLDPGNQPQHF. CDR3 nucleotide sequence: TGTGCCAGCAGCTTAGATCCGGGGAATCAGCCCCAGCATTTT. The whole variable domain, remainder taken from reference TRBV11-2 and TRBJ1-5, is EAGVAQSPRYKIIEKRQSVAFWCNPISGHATLYWYQQILGQGPKLLIQFQNNGVVDDSQLPKDRFSAERLKGVDSTLKIQPAKLEDSAVYLCASSLDPGNQPQHFGDGTRLSIL.

This chain connects TRBV6-1 to TRBJ1-2, with D maybe TRBD1 (5 bases). V lost 1 base to trimming and J lost 4 bases, with 7 bases between them. Germline CDR1 reads MNHNS; CDR2 reads SASEGT. This CDR3 has 13 amino acids. The CDR3 loop is CASSEGTFYGYTF. CDR3 nucleotide sequence: TGTGCCAGCAGTGAAGGGACATTCTATGGCTACACCTTC.

The chain combines TRBV28 with TRBJ1-6; D possibly corresponds to TRBD1 (5 bases). This CDR3 has 14 residues. Germline CDR1 is MDHEN and CDR2 is SYDVKM. Trimming removed 7 bases from V and 9 bases from J, with 16 bases in between. CDR3 region: CASILALRGSPLHF. CDR3 bases: TGTGCCAGCATCTTGGCCCTAAGGGGTTCACCCCTCCACTTT.

The chain uses TRBV5-8 and TRBJ1-6; D gene uncertain. The germline gives CDR1 SGHTS, CDR2 YDEGEE. V lost 4 bases to trimming and J lost 13 bases, with 9 bases between them. CDR3 size: 11 residues. The CDR3 DNA follows: TGTGCCAGCAGCACCCGACACCCCCTCCACTTT. This translates into CASSTRHPLHF.

J is TRBJ2-3 and V is TRBV25-1; D may be TRBD2 (5 bases). The CDR3 spans 13 residues. The V end was cut by 4 bases, the J end by 5 bases, with 10 bases between. Germline CDR1 and CDR2: MGHDK and SYGVNS. The DNA of the CDR3 is TGTGCCAGCAGTGGACTACGTCAAGATACGCAGTATTTT. It specifies CASSGLRQDTQYF.

The CDR3 is CASSASGGGGNTIYF. The CDR3 region has the DNA TGTGCCAGCAGCGCCTCAGGGGGAGGTGGAAACACCATATATTTT. The chain recombines TRBV9 with TRBJ1-3; 7 positions match TRBD1. The CDR3 sequence is 15 residues long. Per the germline V gene, CDR1 is SGDLS and CDR2 is YYNGEE. V was pared by 3 bases and J by 3 bases, with 6 bases of the junction left unmatched.

This clone appeared a few times. The gene calls are TRBV6-2 or TRBV6-3 and TRBJ1-6; TRBD1 agrees at 7 bases. This CDR3 region has 18 residues. Unmatched junction bases numbered 12, after V lost 3 bases and J lost 4 bases. Germline V gene data show CDR1 as MNHEY and CDR2 as SVGEGT. The CDR3 region is CASSYRAGTDIYNSPLHF. CDR3 DNA: TGTGCCAGCAGTTATCGCGCCGGGACAGATATTTATAATTCACCCCTCCACTTT.

This clone was observed a single time. This same CDR3 is encoded by further DNA sequences in the sample. J is TRBJ2-1 and V is TRBV6-4; D gene ambiguous. This CDR3 region has 14 residues. Trimming removed 5 bases from V and 0 bases from J, with 8 bases in between. Germline assignment: CDR1 MRHNA and CDR2 SNTAGT. CDR3 sequence: CASSLGGSYNEQFF. The DNA of the CDR3 is TGTGCCAGCAGTCTCGGCGGCTCCTACAATGAGCAGTTCTTC.

The chain links TRBV6-5 to TRBJ1-4; no clear D. Per the germline V gene, CDR1 is MNHEY and CDR2 is SVGAGI. V was pared by 6 bases and J by 8 bases, with 7 bases between. The CDR3 length is 11 residues. Here the CDR3 DNA reads TGTGCCAGCAGGAGACTGGAAAAACTGTTTTTT. It codes for CASRRLEKLFF.

The chain links TRBV29-1 to TRBJ2-5; no reliable D call. The germline V gene encodes CDR1 SQVTM and CDR2 ANQGSEA. This CDR3 has 9 amino acids. V lost 7 bases and J 5 bases, leaving 5 bases between the germline ends. The CDR3 is CSGGETQYF. Here the CDR3 DNA reads TGCAGCGGAGGCGAGACCCAGTACTTC.

The chain combines TRBV27 with TRBJ2-3; weak D call: TRBD1 (6 bases). CDR3 length equals 13 residues. V shed 8 bases and J shed 4 bases, with 13 bases lying between them. Germline assignment: CDR1 MNHEY and CDR2 SMNVEV (reference sequence). CDR3 coding DNA: TGTGCCAGCTACAGGGTCCCGGCAGATACGCAGTATTTT. This codes for CASYRVPADTQYF.

The chain employs TRBV27 and TRBJ2-5; TRBD1 agrees at 7 bases. Germline V gives CDR1 MNHEY, CDR2 SMNVEV (reference sequence). There are 15 residues in the CDR3. V lost 5 bases, J lost 1 base, and 7 bases stayed unmatched. The CDR3 region has the DNA TGTGCCAGCAGTCCGGGACAGCTCCCCCAAGAGACCCAGTACTTC. This encodes CASSPGQLPQETQYF.

This chain links TRBV3-1 (or the pseudogene TRBV3-2) with TRBJ1-1, with TRBD1 as a possible D gene (6 bases). The CDR3 length is 14 residues. The germline V gene has CDR1 LGHDT and CDR2 YNNKEL (reference sequence). The V and J ends lost 3 bases and 5 bases respectively, with 13 bases between them. The CDR3 sequence: CASSQEGGGTEAFF. Written as DNA, the CDR3 is TGTGCCAGCAGCCAGGAGGGGGGGGGAACTGAAGCTTTCTTT.

The chain has TRBV19 and TRBJ1-2; TRBD1 is a possible D gene (5 bases). Germline values: CDR1 LNHDA, CDR2 SQIVND (reference sequence). The CDR3 is 14 residues long. Trimming shortened V by 10 bases and J by 4 bases, and 19 bases separated the two germline ends. CDR3 protein: CATRPAGSFYGYTF. Here the CDR3 DNA reads TGTGCCACTCGACCGGCAGGGTCCTTCTATGGCTACACCTTC.

The chain couples TRBV27 to TRBJ2-1; TRBD2 aligns across 7 bases. With 3 bases clipped from V and 2 bases from J, the junction kept 4 bases outside the gene matches. CDR3 length: 15 residues. Germline V CDR1 and CDR2: MNHEY, SMNVEV (reference sequence). The CDR3 nucleotides read TGTGCCAGCAGTTTGGCGGGAGTTCCCTACAATGAGCAGTTCTTC. It specifies CASSLAGVPYNEQFF.

V gene TRBV7-8 combines with J gene TRBJ1-5, with TRBD1 identical over 7 bases. The germline V gene encodes CDR1 SGHVS and CDR2 FQNEAQ. The CDR3 covers 15 residues. V lost 4 bases to trimming and J lost 3 bases; unmatched junction nucleotides: 6. CDR3 DNA sequence: TGTGCCAGCAGCTCCCCGACAGGGTTCAATCAGCCCCAGCATTTT. Its protein product is CASSSPTGFNQPQHF.

The J gene is TRBJ2-2, the V gene TRBV7-9, with 8 bases fitting TRBD2. V was pared by 4 bases and J by 3 bases, with 7 bases of the junction left unmatched. The CDR3 is 16 amino acids. Germline loops: CDR1 SEHNR, CDR2 FQNEAQ (reference sequence). The CDR3, as DNA: TGTGCCAGCAGCTCGACGGGAGGGCCCTACACCGGGGAGCTGTTTTTT. This encodes CASSSTGGPYTGELFF. The complete variable domain, with remaining parts taken from reference TRBV7-9 and TRBJ2-2, reads DTGVSQNPRHKITKRGQNVTFRCDPISEHNRLYWYRQTLGQGPEFLTYFQNEAQLEKSRLLSDRFSAERPKGSFSTLEIQRTEQGDSAMYLCASSSTGGPYTGELFFGEGSRLTVL.